Below, one T cell receptor (beta chain) is given with its context. The antigen remains unidentified. V was cut by 10 bases and J by 0 bases, with 12 bases left in between. CDR3 length: 13 amino acids. The germline gives CDR1 SEHNR, CDR2 FQNEAQ (reference sequence). These data come from a study of T cell responses to AZD1222 COVID-19 vaccine. Findings and caveats of the study: The study identified only a handful of AZD1222 recipients as seropositive at baseline. An increase in Spike-specific TCR breadth and depth was observed after two AZD1222 doses. Dominant CD4 TCR responses targeted spike regions 160-218 and 743-854.

The data were produced by immunoSEQ multiplex PCR, yet TCRdb's version contains in-frame clones alone and is incomplete. The table records around 150,000 clones, around 94% of them present only once. This rearrangement joins TRBV7-9 to TRBJ1-2, with D possibly TRBD1 on 6 matching bases. Sequences were derived from peripheral blood, sampled on day 0 of AZD1222 vaccination. The TCR originated in an adult in good health. The CDR3 DNA is TGTGCCACCAGACAGGTTCCTAACTATGGCTACACCTTC. It specifies CATRQVPNYGYTF.